Below are 15 T cell receptor beta chains sequenced from a single sample in a study of T cell clonality in common variable immunodeficiency. Profiled with immunoSEQ multiplex PCR; TCRdb holds only in-frame clones, not every one. The sample includes tens of thousands of clones, none of them occurring once. The specimen was peripheral blood mononuclear cells. Receptor source: a person aged 18 to 70 in good health.

This clone was seen repeatedly, ten times or more. The read terminates 3 residues before the CDR3 end, so the remaining end is supplied by the germline J gene. The chain joins TRBV27 to TRBJ2-3; 8 nucleotides match TRBD1. Germline V lookup: CDR1 MNHEY, CDR2 SMNVEV (reference sequence). The J segment lost 0 bases and the V segment lost 4 bases, leaving 3 bases of the junction unmatched. There are 15 residues in the CDR3. The sequenced CDR3 bases are TGTGCCAGCAGTTATTGGACAGGGAGCACAGATACG. The encoded protein is CASSYWTGSTDT. The CDR3 in its entirety is CASSYWTGSTDTQYF.

Many counts were recorded for this clone. The CDR3 bases that were read are TGTGCCAGCAGCGTAGCGAGACAGGGGTACACCGGGGAG. Residues: CASSVARQGYTGE. The full CDR3 sequence reads CASSVARQGYTGELFF. This rearrangement joins TRBV9 to TRBJ2-2; 8 bases are shared with TRBD1. Sequencing ends 3 residues short of the CDR3 end; the germline J gene provides the rest. V trimming: 0 bases; J trimming: 3 bases; junction bases outside the gene matches: 4. Germline V gives CDR1 SGDLS, CDR2 YYNGEE. The CDR3 has 16 amino acids.

In regard to this clone: The read terminates 3 residues before the CDR3 end, so the remaining end is supplied by the germline J gene. The V and J genes are TRBV18 and TRBJ2-3; 9 bases agree with TRBD2. CDR1 is KGHSH, CDR2 LQKENI, per germline. Trimming at V came to 3 bases and at J to 1 base, leaving 5 bases not matched to a gene. CDR3 size: 16 residues. The CDR3 bases that were read are TGTGCCAGCTCACCGCGAGGCGGGGGGGGCACAGATACG. The encoded protein is CASSPRGGGGTDT. The whole CDR3 is CASSPRGGGGTDTQYF.

This clone was counted many times. The CDR3 end falls 3 residues outside the read, so it is completed with the germline J gene. The J gene is TRBJ1-6, the V gene TRBV5-1; no firm D call. CDR1 is SGHRS and CDR2 is YFSETQ in the germline V gene. This CDR3 spans 14 amino acids. Trimming removed 0 bases at V and 10 bases at J, with 11 bases between. This CDR3 reads CASSLGADGSPLHF. The CDR3 bases that were read are TGCGCCAGCAGCTTGGGAGCGGATGGCTCACCC. Variable domain in full (rest from reference TRBV5-1 and TRBJ1-6): KAGVTQTPRYLIKTRGQQVTLSCSPISGHRSVSWYQQTPGQGLQFLFEYFSETQRNKGNFPGRFSGRQFSNSRSEMNVSTLELGDSALYLCASSLGADGSPLHFGNGTRLTVT.

This clone appeared many times. Read data end 3 residues before the CDR3 end; the end is taken from the germline J gene. The chain is built from TRBV20-1 and TRBJ2-7; 7 bases fit TRBD1. The V gene's germline CDR1 is DFQATT and CDR2 SNEGSKA (reference sequence). The CDR3 totals 14 residues. V shed 3 bases and J 6 bases; nucleotides not matched to a gene: 11. The DNA read from the CDR3 is TGCAGTGCTAGCCGGAGACAGGGTGTTAGCGAG. It encodes CSASRRQGVSE. The whole CDR3 reads CSASRRQGVSEQYF.

This clone occurred many times. The read comes to an end 3 residues before the CDR3 does, leaving the germline J gene to fill in the end. This rearrangement joins TRBV9 to TRBJ1-2; D gene unclear. The CDR3 has 12 amino acids. Looked up from germline, CDR1 is SGDLS and CDR2 is YYNGEE. This chain's CDR3 is CASSVGGEGYTF. CDR3 bases read: TGTGCCAGCAGCGTAGGCGGGGAAGGC.

This clone came up many times. The CDR3 extends 3 residues past the end of the read, so its final part is completed from the germline J gene. The chain links TRBV29-1 to TRBJ2-7; 9 bases are a match to TRBD1. V gave up 5 bases and J gave up 6 bases; unmatched junction bases: 11. Germline CDR1 and CDR2: SQVTM and ANQGSEA. This CDR3 spans 14 amino acids. The sequenced part of the CDR3 DNA is TGCAGCGTTACCATCCGGACAGGGGATTTCGAG. This gives the protein CSVTIRTGDFE. Given in full, the CDR3 is CSVTIRTGDFEQYF.

This CDR3 is CAWSSGKWTYTF. The part of the CDR3 DNA that was read is TGTGCCTGGAGTTCAGGGAAATGGACC. J is TRBJ1-2 and V is TRBV30, with D maybe TRBD1 (5 bases). The read gets to within 3 residues of the CDR3 end, and the germline J gene fills in the rest. The CDR3 is 12 residues long. CDR1 is GTSNPN, CDR2 SVGIG, per germline (reference sequence). The variable domain in full, completed from reference TRBV30 and TRBJ1-2, reads SQTIHQWPATLVQPVGSPLSLECTVEGTSNPNLYWYRQAAGRGLQLLFYSVGIGQISSEVPQNLSASRPQDRQFILSSKKLLLSDSGFYLCAWSSGKWTYTFGSGTRLTVV.

This clone was seen at least ten times. CDR3: CASGRDSQETQYF. CDR3 DNA (partial): TGTGCCAGCGGTCGGGACAGCCAAGAGACC. The chain employs TRBV5-4 and TRBJ2-5, with TRBD1 identical over 7 bases. The sequence runs out 3 residues before the end of the CDR3; the remainder is reconstructed from the germline J gene. This CDR3 contains 13 residues. V trimming: 7 bases; J trimming: 1 base; junction bases outside the gene matches: 4. Germline V gene sequence: CDR1 SGHNT, CDR2 YYREEE (reference sequence).

This clone was recorded at least ten times. The CDR3 is cut off 3 residues early in the read; its end comes from the germline J gene. J is TRBJ1-5 and V is TRBV18; possible D gene TRBD1, 5 bases. V lost 3 bases and J lost 0, with 15 bases in between. This CDR3 is 17 amino acids long. Looked up from germline, CDR1 is KGHSH and CDR2 is LQKENI. This CDR3 reads CASSPVGGGTSNQPQHF. The sequenced CDR3 bases are TGTGCCAGCTCACCCGTTGGCGGGGGAACTAGCAATCAGCCC. The whole variable domain, filled in from reference TRBV18 and TRBJ1-5, reads NAGVMQNPRHLVRRRGQEARLRCSPMKGHSHVYWYRQLPEEGLKFMVYLQKENIIDESGMPKERFSAEFPKEGPSILRIQQVVRGDSAAYFCASSPVGGGTSNQPQHFGDGTRLSIL.

This clone was detected a few times. The CDR3 here is CASSQGADTEAFF. CDR3 bases read: TGTGCCAGTAGCCAGGGGGCTGACACTGAA. The chain uses TRBV19 and TRBJ1-1, with 8 bases lining up with TRBD1. The read is 3 residues too short to cover the CDR3 end, so that end is filled in from the germline J gene. Unmatched junction bases numbered 3, after V lost 6 bases and J lost 3 bases. Germline V gives CDR1 LNHDA, CDR2 SQIVND (reference sequence). CDR3 size: 13 residues.

With respect to this clone: The CDR3 goes on 3 residues after the read ends, and that part is filled in from the germline J gene. The chain recombines TRBV30 with TRBJ2-4; possibly TRBD2 for D (6 bases). CDR3 length equals 13 residues. Germline-derived CDR1 and CDR2 are GTSNPN and SVGIG (reference sequence). This CDR3 is CAWIAGTGLGQYF. The sequenced CDR3 bases are TGTGCCTGGATCGCGGGGACCGGTCTCGGT.

In its sample, this clone was seen many times. The sequenced fragment ends 3 residues before the CDR3 boundary, so the rest is inferred from the germline J gene. The J gene is TRBJ2-2, the V gene TRBV30; D perhaps matches TRBD2 (5 bases). Trimming stripped 0 bases from V and 3 bases from J, with 11 bases between. The length of the CDR3 is 15 residues. Germline V CDR1 and CDR2: GTSNPN, SVGIG (reference sequence). The CDR3 DNA, read in part, is TGTGCCTGGAGTGTACGGGGATTTTACACCGGGGAG. Encoded protein: CAWSVRGFYTGE. The whole CDR3 region reads CAWSVRGFYTGELFF. Using reference TRBV30 and TRBJ2-2 for the parts outside the CDR3, the full variable domain is SQTIHQWPATLVQPVGSPLSLECTVEGTSNPNLYWYRQAAGRGLQLLFYSVGIGQISSEVPQNLSASRPQDRQFILSSKKLLLSDSGFYLCAWSVRGFYTGELFFGEGSRLTVL.

This clone was recorded at least ten times. The read terminates 3 residues ahead of where the CDR3 ends, so the germline J gene completes it. J is TRBJ2-3 and V is TRBV5-4; D is possibly TRBD2 (5 bases). CDR3 length equals 15 residues. Germline CDR1 is SGHNT and CDR2 is YYREEE (reference sequence). V lost 4 bases to trimming and J lost 5 bases, with 17 bases between them. The CDR3 loop is CASSLPAGLQDTQYF. Incomplete CDR3 DNA: TGTGCCAGCAGCCTCCCCGCGGGTTTGCAAGATACG.

This clone has at least ten counts. The read is 3 residues too short to cover the CDR3 end, so that end is filled in from the germline J gene. Other DNA sequences of this sample code for an identical CDR3. The V gene is TRBV29-1, the J gene TRBJ2-1; 11 bases fit TRBD1. Unmatched junction bases numbered 1, after V lost 6 bases and J lost 3 bases. Germline V gene data show CDR1 as SQVTM and CDR2 as ANQGSEA. The CDR3 has 13 amino acids. CDR3 DNA, as far as it was read: TGCAGCGTCGGGACAGGGGGCTACAATGAG. This gives the protein CSVGTGGYNE. The full CDR3 reads CSVGTGGYNEQFF.